The entry below gives a single TCR beta chain sequence along with its context. The data belong to a study of T cell changes during pregnancy in multiple sclerosis. V was pared by 2 bases and J by 6 bases, with 5 bases between. This CDR3 spans 13 amino acids. Per germline, CDR1 SGHTA and CDR2 FQGNSA. The assay was immunoSEQ multiplex PCR, and TCRdb's table has in-frame clones only and misses some. Found here are about 69,000 clones, about 91% of them singletons; the top ten hold roughly 0.29%. This sequence originates from a female donor in good health, enrolled as a control in a pregnancy study. Material: CD4+ T cells from peripheral blood mononuclear cells, obtained in the third trimester of pregnancy. The rearrangement links TRBV7-2 to TRBJ1-6; D is unclear. In DNA, the CDR3 is TGTGCCAGCAGCTTATCAGTTAATTCACCCCTCCACTTT. Its protein is CASSLSVNSPLHF.